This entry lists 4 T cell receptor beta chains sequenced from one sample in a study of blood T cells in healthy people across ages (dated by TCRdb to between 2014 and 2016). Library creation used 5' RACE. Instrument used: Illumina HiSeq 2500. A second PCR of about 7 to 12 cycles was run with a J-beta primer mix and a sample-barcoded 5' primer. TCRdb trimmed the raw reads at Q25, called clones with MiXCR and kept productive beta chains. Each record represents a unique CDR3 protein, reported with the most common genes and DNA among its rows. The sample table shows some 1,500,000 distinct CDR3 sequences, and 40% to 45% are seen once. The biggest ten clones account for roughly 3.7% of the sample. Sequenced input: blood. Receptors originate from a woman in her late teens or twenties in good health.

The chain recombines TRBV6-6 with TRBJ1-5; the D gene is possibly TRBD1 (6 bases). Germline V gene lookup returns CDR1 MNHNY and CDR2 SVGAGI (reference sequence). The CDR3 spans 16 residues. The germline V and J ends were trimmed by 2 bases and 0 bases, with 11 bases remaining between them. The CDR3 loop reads CASSYRRDISNQPQHF. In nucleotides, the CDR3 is TGTGCCAGCAGTTACCGGAGGGACATTAGCAATCAGCCCCAGCATTTT.

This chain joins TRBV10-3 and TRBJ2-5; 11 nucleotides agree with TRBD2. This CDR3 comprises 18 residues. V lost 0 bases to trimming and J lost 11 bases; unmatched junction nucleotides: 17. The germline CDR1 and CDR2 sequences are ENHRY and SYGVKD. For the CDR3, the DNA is TGTGCCATCAGTGAGTCACTTATACTAGCGGGAGTGAACAATGAGCAGTACTTC. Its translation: CAISESLILAGVNNEQYF.

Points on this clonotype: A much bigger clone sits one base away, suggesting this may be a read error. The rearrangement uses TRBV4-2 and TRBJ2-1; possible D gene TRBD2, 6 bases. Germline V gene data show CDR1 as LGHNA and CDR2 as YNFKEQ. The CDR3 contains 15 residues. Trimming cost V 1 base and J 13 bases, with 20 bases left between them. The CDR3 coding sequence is TGTGCCAGCAGCCAAGTAGACGGGAGAACAGAGACCCAGTTCTTC. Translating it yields CASSQVDGRTETQFF.

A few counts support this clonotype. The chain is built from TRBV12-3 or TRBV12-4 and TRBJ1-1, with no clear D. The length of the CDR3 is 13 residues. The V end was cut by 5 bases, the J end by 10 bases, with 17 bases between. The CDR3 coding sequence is TGTGCCAGCAGTCCCGGTCGCCCCAAAGGAGCTTTCTTT. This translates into CASSPGRPKGAFF.